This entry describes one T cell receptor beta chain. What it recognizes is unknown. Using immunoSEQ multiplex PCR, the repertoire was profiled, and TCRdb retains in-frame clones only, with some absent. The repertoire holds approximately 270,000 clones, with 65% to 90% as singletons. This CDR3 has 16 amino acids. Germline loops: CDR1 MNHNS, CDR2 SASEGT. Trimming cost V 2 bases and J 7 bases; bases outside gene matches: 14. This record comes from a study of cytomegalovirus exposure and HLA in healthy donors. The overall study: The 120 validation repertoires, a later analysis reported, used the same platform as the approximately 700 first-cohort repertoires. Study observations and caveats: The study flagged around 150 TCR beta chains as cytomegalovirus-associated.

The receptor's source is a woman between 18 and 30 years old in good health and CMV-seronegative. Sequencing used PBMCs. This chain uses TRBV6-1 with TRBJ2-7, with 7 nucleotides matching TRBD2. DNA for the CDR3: TGTGCCAGCAGTGAACCGGGCAGGGAGGGGTCTAGGGAGCAGTACTTC. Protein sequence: CASSEPGREGSREQYF.